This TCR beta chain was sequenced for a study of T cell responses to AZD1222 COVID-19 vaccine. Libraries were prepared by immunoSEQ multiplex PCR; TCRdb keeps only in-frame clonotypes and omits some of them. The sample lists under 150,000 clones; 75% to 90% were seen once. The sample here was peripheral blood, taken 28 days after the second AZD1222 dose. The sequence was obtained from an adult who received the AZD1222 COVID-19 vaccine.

In DNA, the CDR3 is TGTGCCAGCAGTTATGAAACAGGTCCCTTGCCCCAGCATTTT. It translates to CASSYETGPLPQHF. V usage is TRBV6-2 or TRBV6-3 and J usage is TRBJ1-5, with D perhaps TRBD1 (5 bases). The germline V gene has CDR1 MNHEY and CDR2 SVGEGT. V lost 3 bases and J 9 bases, leaving 15 bases between the germline ends. The CDR3 length is 14 residues.